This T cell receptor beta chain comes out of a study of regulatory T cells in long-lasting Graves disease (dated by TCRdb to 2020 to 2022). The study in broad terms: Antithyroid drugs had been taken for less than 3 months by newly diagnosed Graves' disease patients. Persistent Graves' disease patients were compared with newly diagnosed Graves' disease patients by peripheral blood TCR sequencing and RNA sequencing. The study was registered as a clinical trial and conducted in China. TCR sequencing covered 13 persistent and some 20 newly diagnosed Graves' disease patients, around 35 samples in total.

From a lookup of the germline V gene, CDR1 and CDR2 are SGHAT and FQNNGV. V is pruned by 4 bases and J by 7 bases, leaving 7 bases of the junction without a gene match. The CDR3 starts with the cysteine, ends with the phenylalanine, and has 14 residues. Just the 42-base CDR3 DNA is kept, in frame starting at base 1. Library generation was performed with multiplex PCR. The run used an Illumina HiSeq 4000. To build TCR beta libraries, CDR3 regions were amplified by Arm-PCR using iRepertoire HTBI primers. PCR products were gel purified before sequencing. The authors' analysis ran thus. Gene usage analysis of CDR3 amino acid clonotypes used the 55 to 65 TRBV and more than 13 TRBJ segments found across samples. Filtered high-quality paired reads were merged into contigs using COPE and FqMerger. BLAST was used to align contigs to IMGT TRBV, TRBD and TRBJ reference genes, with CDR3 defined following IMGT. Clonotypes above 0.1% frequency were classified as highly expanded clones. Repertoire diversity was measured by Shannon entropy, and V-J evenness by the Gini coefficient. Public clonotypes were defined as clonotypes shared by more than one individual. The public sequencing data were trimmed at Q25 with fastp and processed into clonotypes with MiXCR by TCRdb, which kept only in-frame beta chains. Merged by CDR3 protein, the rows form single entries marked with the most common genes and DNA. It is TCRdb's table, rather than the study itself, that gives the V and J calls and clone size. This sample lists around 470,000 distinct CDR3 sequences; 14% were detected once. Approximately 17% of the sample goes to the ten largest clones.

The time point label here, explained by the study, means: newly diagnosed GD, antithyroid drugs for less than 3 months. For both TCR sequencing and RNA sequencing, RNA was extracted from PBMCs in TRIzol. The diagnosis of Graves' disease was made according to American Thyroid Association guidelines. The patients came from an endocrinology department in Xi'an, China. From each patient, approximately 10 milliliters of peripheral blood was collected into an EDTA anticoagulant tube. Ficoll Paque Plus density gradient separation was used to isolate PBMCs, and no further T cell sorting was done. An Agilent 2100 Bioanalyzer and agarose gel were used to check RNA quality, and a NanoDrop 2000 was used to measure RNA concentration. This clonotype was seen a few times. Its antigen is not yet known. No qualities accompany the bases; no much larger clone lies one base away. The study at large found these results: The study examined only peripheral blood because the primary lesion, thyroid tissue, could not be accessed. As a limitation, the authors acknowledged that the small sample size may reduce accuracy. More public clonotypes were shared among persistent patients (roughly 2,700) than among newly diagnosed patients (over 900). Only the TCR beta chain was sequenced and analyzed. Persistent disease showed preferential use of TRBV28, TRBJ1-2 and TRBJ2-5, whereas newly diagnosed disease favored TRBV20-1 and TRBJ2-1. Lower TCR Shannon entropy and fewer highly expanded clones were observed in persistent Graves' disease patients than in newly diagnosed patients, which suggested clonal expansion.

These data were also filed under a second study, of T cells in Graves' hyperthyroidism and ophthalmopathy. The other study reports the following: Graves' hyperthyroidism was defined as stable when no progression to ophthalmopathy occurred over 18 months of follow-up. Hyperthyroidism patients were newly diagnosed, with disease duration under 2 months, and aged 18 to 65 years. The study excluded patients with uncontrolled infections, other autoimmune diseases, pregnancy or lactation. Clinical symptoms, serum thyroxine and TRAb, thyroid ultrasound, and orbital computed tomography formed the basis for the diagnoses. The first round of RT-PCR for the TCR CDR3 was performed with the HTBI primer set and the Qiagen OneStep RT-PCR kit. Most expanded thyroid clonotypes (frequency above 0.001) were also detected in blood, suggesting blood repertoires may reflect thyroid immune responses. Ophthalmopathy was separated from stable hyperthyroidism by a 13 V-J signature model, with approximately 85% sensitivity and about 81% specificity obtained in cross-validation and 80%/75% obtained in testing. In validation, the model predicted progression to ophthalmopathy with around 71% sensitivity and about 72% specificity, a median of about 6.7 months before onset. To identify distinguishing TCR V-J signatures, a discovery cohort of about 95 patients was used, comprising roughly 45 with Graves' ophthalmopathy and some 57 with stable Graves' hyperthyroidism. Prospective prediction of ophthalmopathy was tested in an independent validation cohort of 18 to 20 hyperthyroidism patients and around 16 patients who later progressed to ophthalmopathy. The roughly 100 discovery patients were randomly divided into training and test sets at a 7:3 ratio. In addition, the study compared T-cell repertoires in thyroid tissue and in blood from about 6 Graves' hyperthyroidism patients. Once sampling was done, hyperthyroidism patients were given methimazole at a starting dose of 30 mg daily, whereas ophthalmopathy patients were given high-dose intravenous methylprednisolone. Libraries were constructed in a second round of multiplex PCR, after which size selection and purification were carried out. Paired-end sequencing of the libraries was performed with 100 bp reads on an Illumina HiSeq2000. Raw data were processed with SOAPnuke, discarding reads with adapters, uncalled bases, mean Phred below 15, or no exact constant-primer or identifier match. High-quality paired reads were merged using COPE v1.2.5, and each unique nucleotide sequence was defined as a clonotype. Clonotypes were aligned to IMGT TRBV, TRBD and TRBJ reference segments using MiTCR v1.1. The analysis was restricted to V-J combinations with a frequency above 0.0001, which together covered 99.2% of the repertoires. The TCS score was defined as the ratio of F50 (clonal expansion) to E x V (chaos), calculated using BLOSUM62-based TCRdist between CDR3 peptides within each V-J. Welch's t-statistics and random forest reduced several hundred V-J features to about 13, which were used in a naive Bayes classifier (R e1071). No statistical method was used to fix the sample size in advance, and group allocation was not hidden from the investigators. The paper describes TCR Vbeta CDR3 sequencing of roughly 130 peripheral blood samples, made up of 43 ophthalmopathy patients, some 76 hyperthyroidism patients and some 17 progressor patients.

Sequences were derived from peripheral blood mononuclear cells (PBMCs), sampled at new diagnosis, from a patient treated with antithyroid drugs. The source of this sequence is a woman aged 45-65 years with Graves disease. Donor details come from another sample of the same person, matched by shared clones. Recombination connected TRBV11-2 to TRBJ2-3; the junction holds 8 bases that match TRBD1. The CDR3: CASSWTGIMNTQYF. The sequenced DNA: TGTGCCAGCAGCTGGACAGGGATAATGAATACGCAGTATTTT.